This T cell receptor beta chain originates from a study of T cells in tuberculosis. Background on the study: The T cells targeted glucose monomycolate, a mycobacterial lipid, via CD1B. In South Africa, adults with active tuberculosis were compared with IGRA-negative and latently infected IGRA-positive adolescents.

V lost 3 bases and J lost 4, with 18 bases in between. CDR3 length: 16 residues. In germline, CDR1 is MDHEN, CDR2 SYDVKM. Only in-frame clones appear in the TCRdb table, and some are missing; sequencing was by immunoSEQ multiplex PCR. The sample lists 25,000 to 35,000 clones; roughly 90% were seen once. The chain recombines TRBV28 with TRBJ1-2; the D is unclear. The TCR comes from a donor aged 5 to 30 with latent tuberculosis or without tuberculosis infection. Specimen: PBMCs. CDR3 bases: TGTGCCAGCAGTTTGACCACAGCGGAAAGAGGCTATGGCTACACCTTC. This gives the protein CASSLTTAERGYGYTF.